Listed below are T cell receptor beta chains from one sample, sequenced in a study of shared clonotypes between healthy human individuals. Profiling relied on immunoSEQ multiplex PCR, and the TCRdb table lists in-frame clones only, not all of them. The sample contains approximately 980,000 clones, 76% of which appear only once. The sample consisted of memory CD4+ T cells sorted from blood. These receptors were taken from a man in his late teens or twenties in good health. CDR3s include the opening cysteine and the closing phenylalanine or tryptophan. D genes are given only for firm matches. The size field is filled for only some rows; it gives once, few, many or a size class.

j_call	v_call	clone_size	d_call	cdr3_nt	cdr3_aa
TRBJ2-3	TRBV2	NA	NA	TGTGCCAGCAGTTGGGGGGCAGATACGCAGTATTTT	CASSWGADTQYF
TRBJ2-2	TRBV5-4	NA	TRBD2	TGTGCCAGCAGAACTAGCGGAAGCACCGGGGAGCTGTTTTTT	CASRTSGSTGELFF
TRBJ2-1	TRBV11-2	NA	NA	TGTGCCAGCAGCTTAGATGGATTAGTGGGGTACAATGAGCAGTTCTTC	CASSLDGLVGYNEQFF
TRBJ1-6	TRBV2	NA	TRBD1	TGTGCCAGCGCCGGAACAGGGGAATCACCCCTCCACTTT	CASAGTGESPLHF
TRBJ2-1	TRBV25-1	once	NA	TGTGCCAGCAGTCCGGCCAGGACCTACAATGAGCAGTTCTTC	CASSPARTYNEQFF
TRBJ2-3	TRBV20-1	NA	TRBD2	TGCAGTGCTAGGGGGGGGACTAAGCAGTATTTT	CSARGGTKQYF
TRBJ2-7	TRBV6-5	NA	NA	TGTGCCAGCAGCCGCGACGGATACCGCTACGAGCAGTACTTC	CASSRDGYRYEQYF
TRBJ2-7	TRBV6-5	NA	NA	TGTGCCAGCAGCAATGGTGGCGAGCAGTACTTC	CASSNGGEQYF
TRBJ1-1	TRBV23-1	NA	NA	TGCGCCAGCAGTCGGAAAGAAGAGAACACTGAAGCTTTCTTT	CASSRKEENTEAFF
TRBJ2-7	TRBV6-5	NA	TRBD1	TGTGCCAGCAGTAACCGCCCCGACAGGGGCTACGAGCAGTACTTC	CASSNRPDRGYEQYF
TRBJ1-4	TRBV4-1	NA	NA	TGCGCCAGCAGCCAAGATCAGGCGGGATATAGTGAAAAACTGTTTTTT	CASSQDQAGYSEKLFF
TRBJ2-7	TRBV28	NA	NA	TGTGCCAGCACCGGGACACCCGGGGGGTACGAGCAGTACTTC	CASTGTPGGYEQYF
TRBJ1-2	TRBV5-1	NA	TRBD1	TGCGCCAGCAGCGGGGGGACAGCCGCCACCTATGGCTACACCTTC	CASSGGTAATYGYTF
TRBJ1-2	TRBV6-1	NA	NA	TGTGCCAGCGTAACCCTACAGGACATGCCATCCGGCTACACCTTC	CASVTLQDMPSGYTF
TRBJ1-2	TRBV27	NA	NA	TGTGCCAGCAGCGGGACGGTGGGCTATGGCTACACCTTC	CASSGTVGYGYTF
TRBJ2-7	TRBV5-1	few	TRBD1	TGCGCCAGCAGCTTCCTGGGACAGGGAGCCTACGAGCAGTACTTC	CASSFLGQGAYEQYF
TRBJ1-2	TRBV7-2	NA	NA	TGTGCCAGCACCCAAGGGGGGAACTATGGCTACACCTTC	CASTQGGNYGYTF
TRBJ1-1	TRBV27	NA	TRBD1	TGTGCCAGCAGTTTATCACGACAGGGTACGCAATTCTTT	CASSLSRQGTQFF
TRBJ1-6	TRBV4-1	NA	NA	TGCGCCAGCAGCCAAGGCGAGGACACCTCCTATAATTCACCCCTCCACTTT	CASSQGEDTSYNSPLHF
TRBJ1-3	TRBV18	NA	NA	TGTGCCAGCTCACCATCGGCTCACGGAGACACCATATATTTT	CASSPSAHGDTIYF
TRBJ1-2	TRBV19	NA	NA	TGTGCCAGTAAGTCGGCTTACAGAATCGAACAGGAGGGGAACTATGGCTACACCTTC	CASKSAYRIEQEGNYGYTF
TRBJ2-3	TRBV5-1	NA	NA	TGCGCCAGCAGCTTATCTAGCACAGATACGCAGTATTTT	CASSLSSTDTQYF
TRBJ2-7	TRBV6-1	once	TRBD2	TGTGCCAGCAGTGCAACTAGCGGGGGGCAGGTTTACGAGCAGTACTTC	CASSATSGGQVYEQYF
TRBJ2-5	TRBV7-2	NA	NA	TGTGCCAGCAGCTTAGACTCGGGCGGGACGGGCCAGTACTTC	CASSLDSGGTGQYF
TRBJ1-1	TRBV6-1	few	TRBD1	TGTGCCAGCAGGAGGACAGGGCGGACTGAAGCTTTCTTT	CASRRTGRTEAFF
TRBJ1-6	TRBV7-2	NA	NA	TGTGCCAGCAGCTCCCAAGGAACGGGGGGTAATTCACCCCTCCACTTT	CASSSQGTGGNSPLHF
TRBJ2-1	TRBV7-3	NA	TRBD2	TGTGCCAGCAGCCCTAGCGGGGGGGCCTACAATGAGCAGTTCTTC	CASSPSGGAYNEQFF
TRBJ1-2	TRBV28	NA	TRBD1	TGTGCCAGCAGGCCGGGACAGGGTCTAGGAACTGGTGGCTACACCTTC	CASRPGQGLGTGGYTF
TRBJ1-1	TRBV18	few	TRBD1	TGTGCCAGCTCACCACGACAGGGGGACACTGAAGCTTTCTTT	CASSPRQGDTEAFF